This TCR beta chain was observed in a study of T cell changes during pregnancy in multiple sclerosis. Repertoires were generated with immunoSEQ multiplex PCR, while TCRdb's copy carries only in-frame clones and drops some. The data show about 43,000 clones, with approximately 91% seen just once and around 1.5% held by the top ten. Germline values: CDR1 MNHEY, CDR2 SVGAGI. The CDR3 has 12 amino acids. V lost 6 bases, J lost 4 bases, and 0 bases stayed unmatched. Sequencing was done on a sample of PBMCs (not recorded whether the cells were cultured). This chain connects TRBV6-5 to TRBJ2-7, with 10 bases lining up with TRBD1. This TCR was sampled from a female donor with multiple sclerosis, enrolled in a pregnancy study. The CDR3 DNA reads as TGTGCCAGCAGGGACAGGGGGTACGAGCAGTACTTC. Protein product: CASRDRGYEQYF.